This paragraph covers one TCR beta chain sequence. TCRdb re-called the 5' RACE reads through MiXCR, storing one row per CDR3 protein. The sample lists a few hundred thousand distinct CDR3 sequences; 27% were seen once. With 5 bases clipped from V and 4 bases from J, the junction kept 11 bases outside the gene matches. The CDR3 sequence is 15 residues long. The data belong to a study of T-cell memory formation after mild COVID-19. This rearrangement joins TRBV12-3 or TRBV12-4 to TRBJ2-7; the match to TRBD1 covers 7 bases. Material: PBMCs or a T cell subset sorted from them (not recorded which). The origin of this receptor is an adult woman who had mild COVID-19 (a few samples of this study predate the infection). Cell type and time point are not known. The CDR3 region has the DNA TGTGCCAGCAGTCCCGGGGCAGGGGGTATTTACGAGCAGTACTTC. Its protein is CASSPGAGGIYEQYF.